This T cell receptor beta chain was observed in a study of response to subunit inactivated influenza vaccine. MiXCR, run by TCRdb on the RT-PCR reads, gives a single entry per CDR3 protein. The table includes under 950,000 distinct CDR3 sequences, about 20% detected once. To note about this clonotype: Its antigen is unknown.

The CDR3 spans 14 residues. V was pared by 10 bases and J by 3 bases, with 11 bases of the junction left unmatched. Per the germline V gene, CDR1 is MNHEY and CDR2 is SVGEGT. Study-wide results and limits: Few additional T cells are recruited per seasonal influenza vaccination, authors suggested.

The receptor's source is a middle-aged man who received an inactivated influenza vaccine. This material consisted of PBMCs from blood, taken more than 4 days after vaccination. J is TRBJ1-2 and V is TRBV6-2 or TRBV6-3; 7 bases are a match to TRBD1. CDR3 DNA sequence: TGTGCCACCCTGGACAGGAGAGGATACTATGGCTACACCTTC. This codes for CATLDRRGYYGYTF.